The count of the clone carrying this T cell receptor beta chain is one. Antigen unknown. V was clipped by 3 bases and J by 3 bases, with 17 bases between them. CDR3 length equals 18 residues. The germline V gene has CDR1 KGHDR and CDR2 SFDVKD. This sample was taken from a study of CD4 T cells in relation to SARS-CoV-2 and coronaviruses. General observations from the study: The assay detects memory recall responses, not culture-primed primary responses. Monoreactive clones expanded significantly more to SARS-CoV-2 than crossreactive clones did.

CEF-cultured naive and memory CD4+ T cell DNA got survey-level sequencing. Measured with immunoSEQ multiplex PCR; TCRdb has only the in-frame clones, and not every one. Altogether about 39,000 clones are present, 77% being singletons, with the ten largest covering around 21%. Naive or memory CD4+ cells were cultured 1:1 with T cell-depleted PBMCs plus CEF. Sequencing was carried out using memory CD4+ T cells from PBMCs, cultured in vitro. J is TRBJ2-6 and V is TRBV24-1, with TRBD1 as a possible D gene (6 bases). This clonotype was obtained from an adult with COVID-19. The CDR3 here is CATSDPNDRLVGANVLTF. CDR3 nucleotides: TGTGCCACCAGTGATCCAAACGACAGGCTTGTTGGGGCCAACGTCCTGACTTTC.